This note documents a single TCR beta chain sequence. Some clones are missing from TCRdb's copy, which holds only in-frame ones; the method was immunoSEQ multiplex PCR. The sample consists of about 110,000 clones, approximately 95% of them appearing once. The data derive from a study of cytomegalovirus exposure and HLA in healthy donors. CDR3 size: 18 residues. These donors were members of the approximately 110-subject validation cohort, a group separate from the roughly 670-subject first cohort. The specimen sequenced was PBMCs. This chain links TRBV21-1 with TRBJ2-7; the listed D gene, TRBD2, was not tested against the DNA. TRBV21-1 is noted as a pseudogene. The sequence came from a woman aged 18 to 35 in good health and CMV-seronegative. CDR3 loop: CASSKENGERSSGDEQYF. In DNA form, the CDR3 reads TGTGCCAGCAGCAAAGAAAATGGCGAGCGCAGCTCGGGGGACGAGCAGTACTTC.